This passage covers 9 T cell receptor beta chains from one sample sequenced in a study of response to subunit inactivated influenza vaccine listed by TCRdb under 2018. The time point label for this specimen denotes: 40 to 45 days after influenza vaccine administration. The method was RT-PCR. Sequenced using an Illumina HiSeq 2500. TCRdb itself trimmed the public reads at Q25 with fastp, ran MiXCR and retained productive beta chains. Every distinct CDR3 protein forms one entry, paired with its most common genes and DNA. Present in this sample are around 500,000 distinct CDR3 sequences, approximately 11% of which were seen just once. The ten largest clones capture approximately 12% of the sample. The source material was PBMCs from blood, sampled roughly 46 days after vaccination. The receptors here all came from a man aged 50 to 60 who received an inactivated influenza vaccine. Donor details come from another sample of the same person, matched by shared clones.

The CDR3 region has the DNA TGTGCCAGCAGGCCGACTTCGCTTAGAAATGGAGGGGAGACCCAGTACTTC. It specifies CASRPTSLRNGGETQYF. This chain uses TRBV7-9 with TRBJ2-5, with a tentative D call TRBD2 (6 bases). V was shortened by 6 bases and J by 5 bases, with 25 bases between the two germline ends. Germline V CDR1 and CDR2: SEHNR, FQNEAQ (reference sequence). This CDR3 is built from 17 residues.

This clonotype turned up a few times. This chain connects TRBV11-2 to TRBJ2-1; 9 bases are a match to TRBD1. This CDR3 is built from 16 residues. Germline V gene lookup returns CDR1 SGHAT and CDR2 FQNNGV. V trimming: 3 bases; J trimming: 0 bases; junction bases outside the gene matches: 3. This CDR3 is CASSFDRGGSYNEQFF. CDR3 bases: TGTGCCAGCAGCTTCGACAGGGGGGGCTCCTACAATGAGCAGTTCTTC.

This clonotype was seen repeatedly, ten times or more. This CDR3 reads CSVEDWRDAWDGYTF. The CDR3, as DNA: TGCAGCGTTGAAGATTGGCGGGATGCTTGGGATGGCTACACCTTC. The chain couples TRBV29-1 to TRBJ1-2; D not resolved. The CDR3 has 15 residues. The germline gives CDR1 SQVTM, CDR2 ANQGSEA. The ends were cut back, 0 bases at V and 6 bases at J, with 17 bases in the middle.

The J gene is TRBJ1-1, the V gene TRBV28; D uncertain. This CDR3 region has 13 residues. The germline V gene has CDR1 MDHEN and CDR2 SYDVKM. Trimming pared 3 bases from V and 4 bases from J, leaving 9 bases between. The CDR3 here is CASSFSWSTEAFF. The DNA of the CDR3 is TGTGCCAGCAGTTTTTCGTGGAGCACTGAAGCTTTCTTT.

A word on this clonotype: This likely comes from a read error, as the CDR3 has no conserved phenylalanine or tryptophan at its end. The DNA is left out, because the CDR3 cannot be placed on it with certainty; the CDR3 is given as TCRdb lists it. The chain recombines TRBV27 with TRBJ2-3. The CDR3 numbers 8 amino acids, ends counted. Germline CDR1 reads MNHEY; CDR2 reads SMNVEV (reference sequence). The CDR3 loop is CASSLPRV.

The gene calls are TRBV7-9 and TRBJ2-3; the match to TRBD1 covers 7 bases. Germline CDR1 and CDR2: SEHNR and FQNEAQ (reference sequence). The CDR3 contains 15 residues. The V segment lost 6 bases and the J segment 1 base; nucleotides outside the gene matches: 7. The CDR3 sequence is CASSYGQVRTDTQYF. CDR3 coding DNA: TGTGCCAGCAGTTACGGACAGGTTCGCACAGATACGCAGTATTTT.

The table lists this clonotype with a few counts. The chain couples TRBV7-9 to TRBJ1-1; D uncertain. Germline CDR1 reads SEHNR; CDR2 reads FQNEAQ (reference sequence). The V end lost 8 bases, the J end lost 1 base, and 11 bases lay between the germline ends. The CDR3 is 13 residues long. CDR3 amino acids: CASLRAGNTEAFF. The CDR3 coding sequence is TGTGCCAGCTTGAGGGCAGGGAACACTGAAGCTTTCTTT.

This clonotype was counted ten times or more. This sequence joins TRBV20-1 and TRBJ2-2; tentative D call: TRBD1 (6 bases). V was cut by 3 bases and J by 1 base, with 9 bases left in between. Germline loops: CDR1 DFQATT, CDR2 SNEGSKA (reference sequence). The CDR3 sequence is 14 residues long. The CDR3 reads CSASKTGNTGELFF. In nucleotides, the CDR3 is TGCAGTGCTAGTAAGACAGGGAACACCGGGGAGCTGTTTTTT.

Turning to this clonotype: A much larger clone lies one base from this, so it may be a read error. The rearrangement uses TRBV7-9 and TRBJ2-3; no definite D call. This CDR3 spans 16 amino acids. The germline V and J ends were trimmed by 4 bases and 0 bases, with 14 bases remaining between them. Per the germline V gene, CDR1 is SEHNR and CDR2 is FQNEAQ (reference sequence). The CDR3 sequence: CASSSGSHYSTDTQYF. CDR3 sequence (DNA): TGTGCCAGCAGCTCCGGATCGCACTATAGCACAGATACGCAGTATTTT.